Listed here is a single T cell receptor (beta chain). Its antigen remains unidentified. The data derive from a study of cytomegalovirus exposure and HLA in healthy donors. Primers: 60 Vbeta forward and 13 Jbeta reverse. Original analysis: Later, an analysis found around 77 million unique TCR beta chains, and around 10 million of these were shared. Method: immunoSEQ multiplex PCR; TCRdb's copy keeps in-frame clones and lacks some. Clonal size and the V and J genes are those of that table, whereas D and trimming came from the DNA. The table includes 150,000 or so clones, around 82% detected once. Study conclusions and caveats: Later analysis showed TCR association rates varying by HLA locus, highest for DRB1 and lowest for HLA-C.

J lost 5 bases, V lost 2 bases, and 6 bases had no gene match. This CDR3 is 17 amino acids long. Germline assignment: CDR1 SGHTA and CDR2 FQGNSA. The chain carries TRBV7-2 and TRBJ2-1; 13 nucleotides match TRBD2. The sample comprised PBMCs. The origin of this receptor is a woman in her forties or fifties in good health and CMV-seropositive. The CDR3 sequence is CASSLFSTSGGNNEQFF. The CDR3, as DNA: TGTGCCAGCAGCTTATTTTCGACTAGCGGGGGGAACAATGAGCAGTTCTTC.